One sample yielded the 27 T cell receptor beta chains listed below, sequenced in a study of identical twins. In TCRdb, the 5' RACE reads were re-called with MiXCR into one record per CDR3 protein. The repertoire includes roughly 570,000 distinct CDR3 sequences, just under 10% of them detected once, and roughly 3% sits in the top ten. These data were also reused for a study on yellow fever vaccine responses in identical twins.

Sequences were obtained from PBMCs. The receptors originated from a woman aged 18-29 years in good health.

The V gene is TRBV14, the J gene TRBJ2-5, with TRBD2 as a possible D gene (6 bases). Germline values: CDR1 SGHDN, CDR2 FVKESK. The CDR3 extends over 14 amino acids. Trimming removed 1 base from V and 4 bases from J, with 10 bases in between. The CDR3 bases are TGTGCCAGCAGCCAAGGCGGGACTGTAGAGACCCAGTACTTC. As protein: CASSQGGTVETQYF. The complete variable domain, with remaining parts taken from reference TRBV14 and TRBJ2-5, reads EAGVTQFPSHSVIEKGQTVTLRCDPISGHDNLYWYRRVMGKEIKFLLHFVKESKQDESGMPNNRFLAERTGGTYSTLKVQPAELEDSGVYFCASSQGGTVETQYFGPGTRLLVL.

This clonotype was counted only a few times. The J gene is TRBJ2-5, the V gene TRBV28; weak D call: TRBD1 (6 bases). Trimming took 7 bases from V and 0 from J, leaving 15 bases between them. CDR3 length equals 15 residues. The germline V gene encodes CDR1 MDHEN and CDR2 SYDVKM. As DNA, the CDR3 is TGTGCCAGCACTTCCGGGACATCGTACCAAGAGACCCAGTACTTC. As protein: CASTSGTSYQETQYF. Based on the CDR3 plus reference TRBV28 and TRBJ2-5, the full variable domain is DVKVTQSSRYLVKRTGEKVFLECVQDMDHENMFWYRQDPGLGLRLIYFSYDVKMKEKGDIPEGYSVSREKKERFSLILESASTNQTSMYLCASTSGTSYQETQYFGPGTRLLVL.

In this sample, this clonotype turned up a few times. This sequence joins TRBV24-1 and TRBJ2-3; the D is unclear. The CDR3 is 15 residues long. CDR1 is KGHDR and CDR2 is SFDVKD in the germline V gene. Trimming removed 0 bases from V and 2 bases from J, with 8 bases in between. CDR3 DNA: TGTGCCACCAGTGATTTGGGTCAGAACACAGATACGCAGTATTTT. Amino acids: CATSDLGQNTDTQYF.

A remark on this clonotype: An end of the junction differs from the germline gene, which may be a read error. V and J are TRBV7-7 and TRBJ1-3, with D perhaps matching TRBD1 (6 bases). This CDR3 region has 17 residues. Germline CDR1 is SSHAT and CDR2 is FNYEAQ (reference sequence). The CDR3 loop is CASSLGGGTLSGNTIYF. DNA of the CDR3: TGTGCTAGCAGCTTAGGCGGCGGGACATTATCTGGAAACACCATATATTTT. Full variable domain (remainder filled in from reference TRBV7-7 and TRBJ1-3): GAGVSQSPRYKVTKRGQDVTLRCDPISSHATLYWYQQALGQGPEFLTYFNYEAQPDKSGLPSDRFSAERPEGSISTLTIQRTEQRDSAMYRCASSLGGGTLSGNTIYFGEGSWLTVV.

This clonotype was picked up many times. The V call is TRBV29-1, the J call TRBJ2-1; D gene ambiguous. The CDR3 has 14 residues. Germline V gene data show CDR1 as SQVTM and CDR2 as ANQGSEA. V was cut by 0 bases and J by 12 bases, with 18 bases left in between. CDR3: CSVEDLNTPSRQFF. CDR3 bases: TGCAGCGTTGAAGACCTGAATACACCAAGCCGGCAGTTCTTC.

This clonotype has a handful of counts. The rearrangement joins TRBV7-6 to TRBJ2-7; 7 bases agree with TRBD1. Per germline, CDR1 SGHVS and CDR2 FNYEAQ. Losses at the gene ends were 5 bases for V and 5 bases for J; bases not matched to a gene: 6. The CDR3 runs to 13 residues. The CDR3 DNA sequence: TGTGCCAGCAGCACAATTACAGGGGACGAGCAGTACTTC. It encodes CASSTITGDEQYF.

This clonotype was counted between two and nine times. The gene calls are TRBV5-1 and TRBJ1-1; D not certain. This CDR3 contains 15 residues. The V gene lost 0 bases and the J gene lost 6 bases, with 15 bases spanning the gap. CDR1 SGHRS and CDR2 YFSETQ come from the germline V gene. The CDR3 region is CASSLATTGNAEAFF. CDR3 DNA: TGCGCCAGCAGCTTGGCCACCACGGGGAATGCTGAAGCTTTCTTT.

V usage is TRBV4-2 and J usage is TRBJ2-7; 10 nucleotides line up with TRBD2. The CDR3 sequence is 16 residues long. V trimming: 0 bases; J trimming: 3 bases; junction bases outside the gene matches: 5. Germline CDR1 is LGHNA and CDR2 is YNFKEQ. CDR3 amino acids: CASSQESLAGVYEQYF. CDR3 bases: TGTGCCAGCAGCCAAGAGTCGCTAGCGGGGGTCTACGAGCAGTACTTC.

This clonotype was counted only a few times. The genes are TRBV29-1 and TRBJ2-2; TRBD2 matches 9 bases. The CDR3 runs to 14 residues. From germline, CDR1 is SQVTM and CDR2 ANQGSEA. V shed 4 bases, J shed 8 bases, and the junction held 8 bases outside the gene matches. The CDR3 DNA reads TGCAGCGTTGCTCCTAGCGGGATTGCGGGGGAGCTGTTTTTT. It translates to CSVAPSGIAGELFF.

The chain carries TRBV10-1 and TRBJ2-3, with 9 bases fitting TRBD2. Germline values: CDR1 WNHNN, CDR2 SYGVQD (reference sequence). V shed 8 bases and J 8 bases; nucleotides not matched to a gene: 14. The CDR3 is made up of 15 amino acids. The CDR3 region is CASSPAGGLIGTQYF. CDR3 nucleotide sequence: TGCGCCAGCTCCCCCGCGGGAGGGCTAATAGGTACGCAGTATTTT.

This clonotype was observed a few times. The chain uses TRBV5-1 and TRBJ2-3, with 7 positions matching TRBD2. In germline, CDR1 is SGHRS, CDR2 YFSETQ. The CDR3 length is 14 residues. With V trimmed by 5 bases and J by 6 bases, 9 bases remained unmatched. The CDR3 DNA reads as TGCGCCAGCAGTACTCTCGGGGGGTCGGATACGCAGTATTTT. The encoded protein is CASSTLGGSDTQYF.

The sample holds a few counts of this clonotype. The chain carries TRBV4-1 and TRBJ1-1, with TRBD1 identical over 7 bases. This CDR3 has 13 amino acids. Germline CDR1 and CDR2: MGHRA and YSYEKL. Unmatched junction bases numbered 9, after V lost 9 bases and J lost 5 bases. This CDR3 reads CASSTLQGTEAFF. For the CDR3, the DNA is TGCGCCAGTTCGACTTTACAGGGGACTGAAGCTTTCTTT.

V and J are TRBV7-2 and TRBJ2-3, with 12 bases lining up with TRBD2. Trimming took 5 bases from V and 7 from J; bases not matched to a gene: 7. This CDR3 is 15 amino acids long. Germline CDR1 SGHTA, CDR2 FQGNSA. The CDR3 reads CASSKLAGGPNTQYF. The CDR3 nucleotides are TGTGCCAGCAGCAAACTAGCGGGGGGTCCTAATACGCAGTATTTT.

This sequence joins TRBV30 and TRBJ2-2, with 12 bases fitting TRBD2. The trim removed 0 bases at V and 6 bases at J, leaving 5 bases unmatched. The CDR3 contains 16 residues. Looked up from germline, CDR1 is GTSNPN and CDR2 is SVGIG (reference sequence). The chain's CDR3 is CAWSVLAGGPAGELFF. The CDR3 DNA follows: TGTGCCTGGAGTGTCCTAGCGGGAGGGCCAGCCGGGGAGCTGTTTTTT.

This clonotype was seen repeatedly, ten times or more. The CDR3 region is CAISVQAQGETQYF. CDR3 sequence (DNA): TGTGCCATCAGTGTCCAGGCACAGGGGGAGACCCAGTACTTC. The chain carries TRBV10-3 and TRBJ2-5, with 7 nucleotides matching TRBD1. The V gene's germline CDR1 is ENHRY and CDR2 SYGVKD. CDR3 size: 14 residues. The ends lost 4 bases at V and 5 bases at J; junction bases unmatched: 7.

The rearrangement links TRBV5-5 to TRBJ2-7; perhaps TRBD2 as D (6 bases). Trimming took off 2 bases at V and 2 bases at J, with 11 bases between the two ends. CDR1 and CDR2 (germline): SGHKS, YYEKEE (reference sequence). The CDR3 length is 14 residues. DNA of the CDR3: TGTGCCAGCAGCTTTGGTTGGGAGGCCTACGAGCAGTACTTC. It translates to CASSFGWEAYEQYF.

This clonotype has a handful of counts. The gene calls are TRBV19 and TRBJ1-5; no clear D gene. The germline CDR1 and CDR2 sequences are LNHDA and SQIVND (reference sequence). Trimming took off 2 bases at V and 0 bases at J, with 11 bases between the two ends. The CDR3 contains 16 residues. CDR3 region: CASSIKEGNSNQPQHF. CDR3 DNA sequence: TGTGCCAGTAGTATAAAGGAAGGAAATAGCAATCAGCCCCAGCATTTT.

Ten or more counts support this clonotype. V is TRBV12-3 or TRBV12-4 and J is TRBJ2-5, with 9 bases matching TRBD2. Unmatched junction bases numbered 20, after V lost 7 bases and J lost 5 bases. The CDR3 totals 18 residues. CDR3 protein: CASTPRAGGLRDPETQYF. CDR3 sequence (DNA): TGTGCCAGCACCCCAAGGGCGGGGGGGCTTAGGGATCCGGAGACCCAGTACTTC.

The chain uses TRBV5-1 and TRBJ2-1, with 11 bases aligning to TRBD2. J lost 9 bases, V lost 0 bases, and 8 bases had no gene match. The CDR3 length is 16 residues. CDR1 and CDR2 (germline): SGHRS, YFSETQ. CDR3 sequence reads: CASSLDIAGGPGEQFF. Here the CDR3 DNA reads TGCGCCAGCAGCTTGGATATAGCGGGGGGGCCCGGTGAGCAGTTCTTC. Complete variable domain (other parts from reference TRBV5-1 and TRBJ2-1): KAGVTQTPRYLIKTRGQQVTLSCSPISGHRSVSWYQQTPGQGLQFLFEYFSETQRNKGNFPGRFSGRQFSNSRSEMNVSTLELGDSALYLCASSLDIAGGPGEQFFGPGTRLTVL.

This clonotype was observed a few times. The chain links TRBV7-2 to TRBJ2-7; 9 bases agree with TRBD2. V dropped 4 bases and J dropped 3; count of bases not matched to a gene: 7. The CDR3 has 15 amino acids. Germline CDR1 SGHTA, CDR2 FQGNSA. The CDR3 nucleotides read TGTGCCAGCAGCTCCCGGGTAGCGGGAGTCTACGAGCAGTACTTC. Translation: CASSSRVAGVYEQYF.

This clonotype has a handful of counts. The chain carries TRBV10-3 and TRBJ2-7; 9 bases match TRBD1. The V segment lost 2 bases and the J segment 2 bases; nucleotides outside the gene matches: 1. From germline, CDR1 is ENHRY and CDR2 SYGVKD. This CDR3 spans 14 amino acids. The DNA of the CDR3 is TGTGCCATCAGTGAGAGACAGGGGGCCTACGAGCAGTACTTC. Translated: CAISERQGAYEQYF.

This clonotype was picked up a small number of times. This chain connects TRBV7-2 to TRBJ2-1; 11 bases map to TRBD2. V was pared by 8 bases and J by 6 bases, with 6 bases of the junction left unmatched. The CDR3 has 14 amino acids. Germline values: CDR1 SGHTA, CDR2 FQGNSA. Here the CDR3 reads CASLLAGGSNEQFF. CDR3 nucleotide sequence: TGTGCCAGCCTATTAGCGGGAGGGAGCAATGAGCAGTTCTTC.

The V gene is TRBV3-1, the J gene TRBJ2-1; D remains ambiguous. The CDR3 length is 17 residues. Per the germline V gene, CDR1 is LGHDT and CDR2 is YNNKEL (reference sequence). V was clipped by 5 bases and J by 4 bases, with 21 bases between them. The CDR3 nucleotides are TGTGCCAGCAGCACTCTCGAGGCGATTGGAATTTACAATGAGCAGTTCTTC. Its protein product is CASSTLEAIGIYNEQFF.

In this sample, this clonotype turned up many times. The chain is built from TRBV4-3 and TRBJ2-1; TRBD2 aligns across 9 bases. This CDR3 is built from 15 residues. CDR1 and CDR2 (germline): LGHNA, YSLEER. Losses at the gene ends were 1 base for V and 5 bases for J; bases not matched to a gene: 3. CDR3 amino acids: CASSQGLAENNEQFF. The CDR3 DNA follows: TGCGCCAGCAGCCAAGGACTAGCGGAAAACAATGAGCAGTTCTTC.

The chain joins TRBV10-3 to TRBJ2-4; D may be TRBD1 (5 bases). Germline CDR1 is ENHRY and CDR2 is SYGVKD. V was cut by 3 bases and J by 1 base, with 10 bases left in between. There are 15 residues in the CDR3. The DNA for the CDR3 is TGTGCCATCAGTGATCCGGCAGGGGCCAAAAACATTCAGTACTTC. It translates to CAISDPAGAKNIQYF.

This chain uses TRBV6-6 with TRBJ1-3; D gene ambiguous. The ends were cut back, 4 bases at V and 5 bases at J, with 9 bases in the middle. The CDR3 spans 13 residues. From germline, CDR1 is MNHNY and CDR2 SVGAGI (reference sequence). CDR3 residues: CASSSNRRNTIYF. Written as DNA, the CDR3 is TGTGCCAGCAGTTCAAACAGAAGAAACACCATATATTTT.

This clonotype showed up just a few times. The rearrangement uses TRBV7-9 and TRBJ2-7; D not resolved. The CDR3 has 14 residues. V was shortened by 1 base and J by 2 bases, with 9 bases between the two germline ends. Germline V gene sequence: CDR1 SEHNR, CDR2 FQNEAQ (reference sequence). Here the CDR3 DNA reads TGTGCCAGCAGCTTAGTTAACCAAGCCTACGAGCAGTACTTC. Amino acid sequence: CASSLVNQAYEQYF.